The source of this TCR beta chain is a study of T cells in Graves' hyperthyroidism and ophthalmopathy. This clonotype was recorded a few times. As yet, its antigen is unknown. Study-wide points: In the analysis, a 13 V-J model separated ophthalmopathy from stable hyperthyroidism.

Amplified regions were TCR beta CDR3 sequences from RNA transcripts. The HTBI primer set drove a first-round RT-PCR of the TCR CDR3. TCRdb used MiXCR to reprocess the multiplex PCR reads, holding one entry per CDR3 protein. Among 730,000 or so distinct CDR3 sequences listed, roughly 20% were seen once. Hyperthyroidism was newly diagnosed in patients aged 18 to 65 (duration under 2 months). This blood was taken when hyperthyroidism was first diagnosed, before any ophthalmopathy symptoms existed. Trimming took off 2 bases at V and 3 bases at J, with 13 bases between the two ends. CDR3 length: 16 amino acids. CDR1 and CDR2 (germline): SEHNR, FQNEAQ (reference sequence).

This TCR derives from a woman between 50 and 59 years old with Graves' hyperthyroidism that later progressed to Graves' ophthalmopathy. The sample taken for sequencing was blood. This rearrangement joins TRBV7-9 to TRBJ2-2; D perhaps matches TRBD1 (5 bases). In DNA form, the CDR3 reads TGTGCCAGCAGCTTACTTCCCGGACAAGACACCGGGGAGCTGTTTTTT. Protein: CASSLLPGQDTGELFF. Full variable domain (remainder filled in from reference TRBV7-9 and TRBJ2-2): DTGVSQNPRHKITKRGQNVTFRCDPISEHNRLYWYRQTLGQGPEFLTYFQNEAQLEKSRLLSDRFSAERPKGSFSTLEIQRTEQGDSAMYLCASSLLPGQDTGELFFGEGSRLTVL.